The 25 T cell receptor beta chains below were found in one sample sequenced in a study of T cells after yellow fever vaccination. From the 5' RACE reads, TCRdb called clonotypes with MiXCR, one entry per CDR3 protein. The profile shows about 260,000 distinct CDR3 sequences, about 5.2% of them singletons. Sequencing used CD4+ T cells sorted from PBMCs, obtained on the day of the yellow fever booster vaccination. These receptors were collected from a man aged 18-30 years who received the YFV17D yellow fever vaccine.

There are many counts of this clonotype. Here the CDR3 reads CASSQAVQGGRDTGELFF. The CDR3, as DNA: TGCGCCAGCAGCCAAGCGGTACAAGGGGGCAGGGACACCGGGGAGCTGTTTTTT. The V call is TRBV4-1, the J call TRBJ2-2; TRBD1 matches 7 bases. Germline V gene data show CDR1 as MGHRA and CDR2 as YSYEKL. Losses at the gene ends were 1 base for V and 3 bases for J; bases not matched to a gene: 11. The length of the CDR3 is 18 residues.

This clonotype was counted at least ten times. In nucleotides, the CDR3 is TGTGCCAGCTCACCCAAGGGGGAGTTCCTCTCTGGGGCCAACGTCCTGACTTTC. This codes for CASSPKGEFLSGANVLTF. This chain links TRBV18 with TRBJ2-6; a weak D match, TRBD1 (6 bases). Trimming removed 3 bases from V and 0 bases from J, with 15 bases in between. Germline lookup yields CDR1 KGHSH and CDR2 LQKENI. CDR3 length: 18 residues.

The gene calls are TRBV20-1 and TRBJ1-6; D gene uncertain. The germline gives CDR1 DFQATT, CDR2 SNEGSKA (reference sequence). Trimming removed 3 bases at V and 2 bases at J, with 8 bases between. There are 14 residues in the CDR3. CDR3 DNA: TGCAGTGCTAGGGCGGGAGCCTATAATTCACCCCTCCACTTT. It yields the protein CSARAGAYNSPLHF.

This clonotype was seen only a few times. This chain links TRBV5-1 with TRBJ2-1, with D possibly matching TRBD1 (6 bases). V lost 0 bases and J lost 8, with 12 bases in between. The CDR3 extends over 14 amino acids. Germline lookup yields CDR1 SGHRS and CDR2 YFSETQ. The CDR3 DNA reads as TGCGCCAGCAGCTTGGCCACAGGGAGAGATGAGCAGTTCTTC. Its protein is CASSLATGRDEQFF.

This clonotype was counted many times. The chain combines TRBV15 with TRBJ1-3, with D hard to call. In germline, CDR1 is LNHNV, CDR2 YYDKDF (reference sequence). The CDR3 is 14 residues long. Trimming shortened V by 5 bases and J by 0 bases, and 8 bases separated the two germline ends. The CDR3 sequence: CATSLAGSGNTIYF. The CDR3 DNA reads as TGTGCCACCAGCCTGGCGGGCTCTGGAAACACCATATATTTT.

This clonotype was counted a few times. This rearrangement joins TRBV7-2 to TRBJ1-1; no definite D call. Germline values: CDR1 SGHTA, CDR2 FQGNSA. This CDR3 comprises 14 residues. V lost 4 bases to trimming and J lost 8 bases, with 17 bases between them. This chain's CDR3 is CASSSTSPAGEAFF. The DNA for the CDR3 is TGTGCCAGCAGCTCAACGTCGCCGGCGGGCGAAGCTTTCTTT.

The sample holds a few counts of this clonotype. The chain couples TRBV7-2 to TRBJ1-2, with a weak D call TRBD1 (6 bases). Trimming cost V 3 bases and J 8 bases, with 10 bases left between them. Germline V gene data show CDR1 as SGHTA and CDR2 as FQGNSA. The CDR3 is 12 amino acids. The CDR3 bases are TGTGCCAGCAGCTTGACAGGCGCAGGCTACACCTTC. Protein sequence: CASSLTGAGYTF.

This clonotype was observed many times. The genes are TRBV6-2 or TRBV6-3 and TRBJ2-3; 15 bases line up with TRBD2. CDR1 is MNHEY, CDR2 SVGEGT, per germline. Trimming removed 5 bases from V and 1 base from J; junction bases left unmatched: 7. The CDR3 sequence is 18 residues long. CDR3 loop: CASSPAGLAGGRTDTQYF. In nucleotides, the CDR3 is TGTGCCAGCAGTCCGGCGGGACTAGCGGGGGGCCGCACAGATACGCAGTATTTT.

This clonotype was detected many times. The chain carries TRBV15 and TRBJ2-1; D is possibly TRBD1 or TRBD2 (6 bases each). V was cut by 3 bases and J by 7 bases, with 25 bases left in between. The CDR3 sequence is 18 residues long. CDR1 is LNHNV, CDR2 YYDKDF, per germline (reference sequence). CDR3 sequence: CATSRSGVGGLGGNEQFF. The CDR3 nucleotides read TGTGCCACCAGCAGGTCGGGGGTTGGGGGCCTCGGGGGTAATGAGCAGTTCTTC. Full variable domain (rest looked up from reference TRBV15 and TRBJ2-1): DAMVIQNPRYQVTQFGKPVTLSCSQTLNHNVMYWYQQKSSQAPKLLFHYYDKDFNNEADTPDNFQSRRPNTSFCFLDIRSPGLGDTAMYLCATSRSGVGGLGGNEQFFGPGTRLTVL.

This chain connects TRBV20-1 to TRBJ2-5; possibly TRBD2 for D (5 bases). V lost 3 bases to trimming and J lost 6 bases, with 8 bases between them. The CDR3 extends over 11 amino acids. Per germline, CDR1 DFQATT and CDR2 SNEGSKA (reference sequence). The CDR3 nucleotides are TGCAGTGCTAGGACTATGAAGACCCAGTACTTC. Translated, it gives CSARTMKTQYF.

This clonotype was detected only a few times. This sequence joins TRBV6-5 and TRBJ1-2; 8 bases are a match to TRBD1. The CDR3 covers 13 residues. CDR1 is MNHEY, CDR2 SVGAGI, per germline. J gave up 3 bases and V 10 bases, and 7 bases lay outside the gene matches. The CDR3 bases are TGTGCCACCCGGACAGGGCCCCACTATGGCTACACCTTC. Protein: CATRTGPHYGYTF.

The J gene is TRBJ2-5, the V gene TRBV7-2; 10 bases align to TRBD2. CDR3 length equals 15 residues. In germline, CDR1 is SGHTA, CDR2 FQGNSA. J was trimmed by 6 bases and V by 3 bases; bases with no gene match: 7. CDR3 DNA: TGTGCCAGCAGCTTCTATAGCGGGGGGATCCAGACCCAGTACTTC. This encodes CASSFYSGGIQTQYF.

The rearrangement joins TRBV28 to TRBJ2-2; D not resolved. Germline assignment: CDR1 MDHEN and CDR2 SYDVKM. This CDR3 spans 15 amino acids. Trimming left V 7 bases short and J 0 bases short, with 12 bases between. CDR3 residues: CASIFSTTNTGELFF. CDR3 nucleotides: TGTGCCAGCATTTTTTCAACCACGAACACCGGGGAGCTGTTTTTT.

The table lists this clonotype with a few counts. The genes are TRBV5-1 and TRBJ2-3, with D possibly being TRBD1 (8 bases). Germline assignment: CDR1 SGHRS and CDR2 YFSETQ. This CDR3 is 16 amino acids long. With 0 bases removed from V and 6 bases from J, the gap between germline ends came to 17 bases. CDR3 nucleotide sequence: TGCGCCAGCAGCTTGGCCGTCACAGGGGGGGTGGATACGCAGTATTTT. Translated, it gives CASSLAVTGGVDTQYF.

This rearrangement joins TRBV27 to TRBJ2-1, with 9 positions matching TRBD2. The germline V gene encodes CDR1 MNHEY and CDR2 SMNVEV (reference sequence). This CDR3 is 21 amino acids long. The trim removed 3 bases at V and 1 base at J, leaving 19 bases unmatched. The chain's CDR3 is CASSFWPSGGGAIGSYNEQFF. The CDR3 nucleotides are TGTGCCAGCAGTTTTTGGCCGAGCGGCGGGGGGGCTATAGGGTCCTACAATGAGCAGTTCTTC.

This clonotype was seen at least ten times. The chain recombines TRBV30 with TRBJ2-7; no reliable D call. CDR3 length equals 13 residues. V was trimmed by 0 bases and J by 2 bases, leaving 8 bases between them. The germline V gene has CDR1 GTSNPN and CDR2 SVGIG (reference sequence). Here the CDR3 reads CAWSVTTAYEQYF. The CDR3 nucleotides read TGTGCCTGGAGTGTCACCACTGCCTACGAGCAGTACTTC.

The chain recombines TRBV10-3 with TRBJ1-1; no reliable D call. The CDR3 consists of 13 residues. CDR1 is ENHRY and CDR2 is SYGVKD in the germline V gene. The V gene lost 3 bases and the J gene lost 7 bases, with 12 bases spanning the gap. CDR3 nucleotides: TGTGCCATCAGTGATAGAATAGGACTTGAAGCTTTCTTT. It translates to CAISDRIGLEAFF.

There are many counts of this clonotype. This rearrangement joins TRBV29-1 to TRBJ2-5; unclear D gene. Germline V lookup: CDR1 SQVTM, CDR2 ANQGSEA. V shed 7 bases and J shed 4 bases, with 7 bases lying between them. The CDR3 spans 10 residues. CDR3: CSETRETQYF. The CDR3, as DNA: TGCAGCGAGACCAGAGAGACCCAGTACTTC.

V and J are TRBV4-3 and TRBJ2-2, with D perhaps given as TRBD1 or TRBD2 (7 bases each). Germline CDR1 is LGHNA and CDR2 is YSLEER. Trimming left V 0 bases short and J 6 bases short, with 17 bases between. The CDR3 is made up of 17 amino acids. The CDR3 sequence is CASSQDWAGGVAGELFF. The CDR3 nucleotides read TGCGCCAGCAGCCAAGATTGGGCAGGGGGGGTGGCCGGGGAGCTGTTTTTT.

This clonotype was observed a handful of times. The V gene is TRBV20-1, the J gene TRBJ1-4; tentative D call: TRBD1 (6 bases). This CDR3 spans 12 amino acids. The V gene lost 6 bases and the J gene lost 14 bases, with 19 bases spanning the gap. Germline V gene data show CDR1 as DFQATT and CDR2 as SNEGSKA (reference sequence). The DNA for the CDR3 is TGCAGTGCAAACCAGGGGCATCTATATCTGTTTTTT. Encoded protein: CSANQGHLYLFF.

This clonotype has more than one count but fewer than ten. The chain links TRBV11-2 to TRBJ1-2; 9 bases fit TRBD1. With V trimmed by 5 bases and J by 0 bases, 4 bases remained unmatched. This CDR3 has 15 residues. CDR1 and CDR2 from the germline V gene are SGHAT and FQNNGV. The CDR3 DNA follows: TGTGCCAGCAGCCCCGGGACAGGGTCTAACTATGGCTACACCTTC. Translation gives CASSPGTGSNYGYTF.

The rearrangement joins TRBV5-1 to TRBJ1-2; possibly TRBD1 for D (5 bases). CDR3 length: 14 residues. V was clipped by 4 bases and J by 8 bases, with 18 bases between them. The germline gives CDR1 SGHRS, CDR2 YFSETQ. The CDR3 sequence: CASSRDLEGYGYTF. The CDR3 DNA follows: TGCGCCAGCAGCCGGGACCTGGAGGGGTACGGCTACACCTTC.

This clonotype was seen a handful of times. This chain connects TRBV6-1 to TRBJ2-5; 7 bases line up with TRBD1. This CDR3 spans 14 amino acids. Germline CDR1 and CDR2: MNHNS and SASEGT. V was pared by 6 bases and J by 7 bases, with 11 bases of the junction left unmatched. CDR3 amino acids: CASRRQGIGGTQYF. CDR3 nucleotide sequence: TGTGCCAGCAGACGACAGGGAATAGGTGGGACCCAGTACTTC.

The V gene is TRBV29-1, the J gene TRBJ1-3; no firm D call. CDR1 and CDR2 (germline): SQVTM, ANQGSEA. V was pared by 6 bases and J by 0 bases, with 9 bases between. The CDR3 contains 13 residues. CDR3 sequence: CSVVQVSGNTIYF. DNA of the CDR3: TGCAGCGTCGTCCAAGTCTCTGGAAACACCATATATTTT.

This clonotype was counted many times. The J gene is TRBJ1-1, the V gene TRBV5-1, with D perhaps matching TRBD1 (5 bases). The V and J ends lost 4 bases and 3 bases respectively, with 13 bases between them. This CDR3 spans 14 amino acids. CDR1 SGHRS and CDR2 YFSETQ come from the germline V gene. The CDR3 loop is CASSPNGGDTEAFF. CDR3 in DNA: TGCGCCAGCAGCCCTAATGGAGGGGACACTGAAGCTTTCTTT.